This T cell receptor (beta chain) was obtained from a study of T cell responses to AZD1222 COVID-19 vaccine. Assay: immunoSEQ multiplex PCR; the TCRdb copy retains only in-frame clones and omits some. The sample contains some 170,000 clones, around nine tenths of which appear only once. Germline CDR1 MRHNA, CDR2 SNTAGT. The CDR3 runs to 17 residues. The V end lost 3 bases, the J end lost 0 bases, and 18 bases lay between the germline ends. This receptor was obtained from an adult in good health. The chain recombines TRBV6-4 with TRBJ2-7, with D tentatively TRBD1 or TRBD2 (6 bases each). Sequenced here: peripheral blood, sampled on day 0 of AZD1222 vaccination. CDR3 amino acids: CASSDRVGGDNSYEQYV. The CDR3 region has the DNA TGTGCCAGCAGTGATCGGGTTGGCGGGGACAACTCCTACGAGCAGTACGTC.